Listed here are 28 T cell receptor beta chains from one sample, sequenced in a study of cytomegalovirus exposure and HLA in healthy donors. PCR employed 60 Vbeta and 13 Jbeta primers. Assay used: immunoSEQ multiplex PCR; TCRdb lists only in-frame clones, some missing. The sample table includes around 44,000 clones. Sequencing was performed on PBMCs. These receptors originate from a male donor in good health and CMV-seropositive.

V gene TRBV19 combines with J gene TRBJ1-1, with 9 bases that match TRBD1. Germline V CDR1 and CDR2: LNHDA, SQIVND (reference sequence). Unmatched junction bases numbered 6, after V lost 6 bases and J lost 4 bases. The CDR3 loop spans 14 amino acids. CDR3 in DNA: TGTGCCAGTAGGGTACAGGGGGCTGTCACTGAAGCTTTCTTT. This codes for CASRVQGAVTEAFF.

V and J are TRBV29-1 and TRBJ1-1, with D perhaps matching TRBD1 (5 bases). Germline V lookup: CDR1 SQVTM, CDR2 ANQGSEA. V lost 7 bases and J lost 1, with 13 bases in between. The CDR3 has 13 residues. CDR3 region: CSARDLRNTEAFF. The CDR3 DNA reads as TGCAGCGCCAGGGACTTACGGAACACTGAAGCTTTCTTT.

The chain joins TRBV2 to TRBJ2-5; 7 nucleotides align to TRBD1. Germline V gene data show CDR1 as SNHLY and CDR2 as FYNNEI. Trimming at V came to 6 bases and at J to 5 bases, leaving 3 bases not matched to a gene. The length of the CDR3 is 12 residues. The CDR3 region has the DNA TGTGCCAGCAGGACGACAGGGGAGACCCAGTACTTC. It encodes CASRTTGETQYF.

The CDR3 nucleotides are TGTGCCAGCACCCAGACAGGGAGTGATGAAAAACTGTTTTTT. It yields the protein CASTQTGSDEKLFF. The V gene is TRBV7-2, the J gene TRBJ1-4, with TRBD1 matching over 7 bases. Germline CDR1 is SGHTA and CDR2 is FQGNSA. This CDR3 is built from 14 residues. Trimming cost V 7 bases and J 6 bases; bases outside gene matches: 8.

The chain uses TRBV19 and TRBJ2-5; D not certain. The J call could be wrong; TRBJ2-7 is a better fit for the DNA end. Germline CDR1 is LNHDA and CDR2 is SQIVND (reference sequence). This CDR3 contains 14 residues. CDR3: CASSIDQPPYEQYF. For the CDR3, the DNA is TGTGCCAGTAGTATAGATCAACCCCCCTACGAGCAGTACTTC.

The CDR3 loop is CASSPDRTNTGELFF. CDR3 bases: TGTGCCAGCTCACCGGACAGGACGAACACCGGGGAGCTGTTTTTT. The chain recombines TRBV18 with TRBJ2-2; TRBD1 matches at 7 bases. The CDR3 is 15 amino acids. V lost 3 bases, J lost 0 bases, and 1 base stayed unmatched. CDR1 and CDR2 from the germline V gene are KGHSH and LQKENI.

The rearrangement joins TRBV9 to TRBJ2-3; D remains unclear. Trimming removed 4 bases from V and 5 bases from J, with 17 bases in between. Germline V gene data show CDR1 as SGDLS and CDR2 as YYNGEE. This CDR3 contains 15 residues. DNA of the CDR3: TGTGCCAGCAGCTCCGGGTCCAACATCAGAGATACGCAGTATTTT. Translated, it gives CASSSGSNIRDTQYF. The full variable domain, rest sourced from reference TRBV9 and TRBJ2-3, is DSGVTQTPKHLITATGQRVTLRCSPRSGDLSVYWYQQSLDQGLQFLIQYYNGEERAKGNILERFSAQQFPDLHSELNLSSLELGDSALYFCASSSGSNIRDTQYFGPGTRLTVL.

Regarding this clone: A junction boundary mismatches the germline segment, possibly from a read error. The chain couples TRBV11-2 to TRBJ2-7; perhaps TRBD1 as D (6 bases). The germline gives CDR1 SGHAT, CDR2 FQNNGV. The CDR3 covers 13 residues. The CDR3 loop is CTSSLGQPYEQYF. The DNA of the CDR3 is TGTACCAGCAGCTTAGGACAGCCCTACGAGCAGTACTTC.

The rearrangement joins TRBV30 to TRBJ1-1; D might be TRBD1 (6 bases). CDR1 and CDR2 from the germline V gene are GTSNPN and SVGIG (reference sequence). Trimming shortened V by 3 bases and J by 3 bases, and 11 bases separated the two germline ends. CDR3 size: 13 residues. CDR3 sequence reads: CAWRVHRDTEAFF. CDR3 DNA: TGTGCCTGGAGGGTACACAGGGACACTGAAGCTTTCTTT. Drawing the rest from reference TRBV30 and TRBJ1-1, the complete variable domain is SQTIHQWPATLVQPVGSPLSLECTVEGTSNPNLYWYRQAAGRGLQLLFYSVGIGQISSEVPQNLSASRPQDRQFILSSKKLLLSDSGFYLCAWRVHRDTEAFFGQGTRLTVV.

This sequence joins TRBV18 and TRBJ2-5; no reliable D call. V lost 2 bases to trimming and J lost 5 bases, with 15 bases between them. The CDR3 spans 15 residues. Germline V gives CDR1 KGHSH, CDR2 LQKENI. The CDR3 sequence: CASSPDGTVRETQYF. The CDR3 region has the DNA TGTGCCAGCTCACCAGATGGAACAGTACGGGAGACCCAGTACTTC.

J is TRBJ1-1 and V is TRBV7-8; tentative D call: TRBD1 (5 bases). Germline lookup yields CDR1 SGHVS and CDR2 FQNEAQ. The CDR3 is 16 residues long. Between the trimmed V and J ends, which lost 6 bases and 4 bases, there was a span of 21 bases. CDR3 sequence: CASRPRAGLGSTEAFF. For the CDR3, the DNA is TGTGCCAGCAGACCCAGGGCGGGGTTAGGGAGCACTGAAGCTTTCTTT.

V gene TRBV6-1 combines with J gene TRBJ1-5, with D possibly TRBD1 on 5 matching bases. The germline V and J ends were trimmed by 6 bases and 7 bases, with 13 bases remaining between them. The CDR3 has 13 amino acids. CDR1 and CDR2 from the germline V gene are MNHNS and SASEGT. CDR3 amino acids: CASRGQGAQPQHF. The CDR3, as DNA: TGTGCCAGCAGGGGGCAGGGCGCACAGCCCCAGCATTTT.

V and J are TRBV6-6 and TRBJ1-2, with 8 bases fitting TRBD1. CDR3 length: 15 residues. The trim removed 2 bases at V and 3 bases at J, leaving 5 bases unmatched. CDR1 is MNHNY and CDR2 is SVGAGI in the germline V gene (reference sequence). CDR3 sequence: CASSYRDRLDYGYTF. CDR3 in DNA: TGTGCCAGCAGTTACAGGGACAGGCTTGACTATGGCTACACCTTC.

V usage is TRBV4-2 and J usage is TRBJ1-2, with a tentative D call TRBD1 (5 bases). This CDR3 region has 16 residues. V lost 5 bases and J 4 bases, leaving 20 bases between the germline ends. Germline values: CDR1 LGHNA, CDR2 YNFKEQ. CDR3 in amino acids: CASSEEKFGGFYGYTF. The CDR3 nucleotides read TGTGCCAGCAGCGAGGAAAAGTTCGGGGGTTTCTATGGCTACACCTTC.

The chain links TRBV4-3 to TRBJ1-2; D is undetermined. Germline assignment: CDR1 LGHNA and CDR2 YSLEER. The CDR3 runs 15 residues. V gave up 0 bases and J gave up 4 bases, with 12 bases separating them. CDR3 loop: CASSQEPGSPYGYTF. Written as DNA, the CDR3 is TGCGCCAGCAGCCAAGAACCGGGAAGCCCCTATGGCTACACCTTC.

A note on this clone: The same CDR3 can be traced to other DNA sequences in this sample. V gene TRBV7-2 combines with J gene TRBJ2-7; 9 bases fit TRBD1. Germline CDR1 is SGHTA and CDR2 is FQGNSA. This CDR3 contains 14 residues. With 0 bases clipped from V and 3 bases from J, the junction kept 0 bases outside the gene matches. The CDR3 nucleotides read TGTGCCAGCAGCTTAGCGGGACAGGGCTACGAGCAGTACTTC. Translating gives CASSLAGQGYEQYF.

The chain has TRBV7-3 and TRBJ1-1; D is unresolved. The V gene lost 1 base and the J gene lost 1 base, with 7 bases spanning the gap. The CDR3 is 14 amino acids. Germline values: CDR1 SGHTA, CDR2 FQGTGA. Here the CDR3 reads CASSLSPGNTEAFF. CDR3 nucleotide sequence: TGTGCCAGCAGCTTAAGTCCAGGGAACACTGAAGCTTTCTTT.

The chain has TRBV28 and TRBJ1-1; D might be TRBD1 (6 bases). The germline V gene encodes CDR1 MDHEN and CDR2 SYDVKM. The CDR3 spans 16 residues. The V and J ends lost 3 bases and 3 bases respectively, with 17 bases between them. CDR3 loop: CASSFGFGQWDTEAFF. The CDR3, as DNA: TGTGCCAGCAGTTTCGGTTTTGGACAGTGGGACACTGAAGCTTTCTTT.

The rearrangement joins TRBV10-1 to TRBJ1-2, with 7 bases fitting TRBD1. Trimming removed 8 bases from V and 2 bases from J; junction bases left unmatched: 8. Germline V gene sequence: CDR1 WNHNN, CDR2 SYGVQD (reference sequence). The CDR3 length is 14 residues. As DNA, the CDR3 is TGCGCCAGCCCCCTCAAGACAGGGAACTATGGCTACACCTTC. It codes for CASPLKTGNYGYTF.

The chain employs TRBV9 and TRBJ2-2, with D tentatively TRBD2 (7 bases). Trimming took off 0 bases at V and 3 bases at J, with 18 bases between the two ends. Germline CDR1 is SGDLS and CDR2 is YYNGEE. This CDR3 comprises 18 residues. The CDR3 spells CASSVAFFGGGYTGELFF. CDR3 bases: TGTGCCAGCAGCGTAGCTTTTTTTGGGGGGGGCTACACCGGGGAGCTGTTTTTT.

The chain couples TRBV7-9 to TRBJ2-5; D not certain. This CDR3 has 12 residues. Trimming stripped 1 base from V and 5 bases from J, with 5 bases between. CDR1 and CDR2 (germline): SEHNR, FQNEAQ (reference sequence). The CDR3 sequence: CASSLVVETQYF. As DNA, the CDR3 is TGTGCCAGCAGCTTAGTAGTGGAGACCCAGTACTTC.

Written as DNA, the CDR3 is TGTGCCTGGAGGGGGCGGGGGGGAGGTACTGAAGCTTTCTTT. It encodes CAWRGRGGGTEAFF. V and J are TRBV30 and TRBJ1-1; a possible D gene is TRBD1 (5 bases). Germline CDR1 reads GTSNPN; CDR2 reads SVGIG (reference sequence). This CDR3 has 14 residues. The germline V and J ends were trimmed by 3 bases and 5 bases, with 16 bases remaining between them.

The chain employs TRBV5-4 and TRBJ2-7; a possible D gene is TRBD2 (6 bases). The CDR3 spans 15 residues. V was clipped by 4 bases and J by 4 bases, with 18 bases between them. CDR1 and CDR2 from the germline V gene are SGHNT and YYREEE (reference sequence). CDR3 DNA sequence: TGTGCCAGCAGCCCGAGAAGAAGTGGAGGGTACGAGCAGTACTTC. It yields the protein CASSPRRSGGYEQYF.

The chain recombines TRBV6-1 with TRBJ2-1, with 8 bases matching TRBD1. Unmatched junction bases numbered 5, after V lost 6 bases and J lost 10 bases. This CDR3 is built from 12 residues. CDR1 is MNHNS and CDR2 is SASEGT in the germline V gene. DNA of the CDR3: TGTGCCAGCAGCCCCCGGGACAGGGAGCAGTTCTTC. Amino acid sequence: CASSPRDREQFF.

V is TRBV6-5 and J is TRBJ2-7, with D possibly TRBD2 on 6 matching bases. Germline V gene sequence: CDR1 MNHEY, CDR2 SVGAGI. Trimming cost V 2 bases and J 1 base, with 9 bases left between them. The CDR3 contains 14 residues. As DNA, the CDR3 is TGTGCCAGCAGTTACCTCGGGGGTTCCTACGAGCAGTACTTC. It codes for CASSYLGGSYEQYF.

This chain links TRBV30 with TRBJ1-5, with 7 bases that match TRBD1. The CDR3 contains 14 residues. The J segment lost 3 bases and the V segment lost 3 bases, leaving 5 bases of the junction unmatched. Germline assignment: CDR1 GTSNPN and CDR2 SVGIG (reference sequence). The CDR3 is CAWSPGQINQPQHF. The CDR3 DNA reads as TGTGCCTGGAGCCCGGGACAGATCAATCAGCCCCAGCATTTT.

The V and J genes are TRBV5-1 and TRBJ2-5, with D possibly matching TRBD2 (6 bases). The CDR3 covers 15 residues. Looked up from germline, CDR1 is SGHRS and CDR2 is YFSETQ. V lost 3 bases to trimming and J lost 1 base, with 13 bases between them. The CDR3 reads CASSWRETVQETQYF. The DNA for the CDR3 is TGCGCCAGCAGCTGGAGGGAGACAGTCCAAGAGACCCAGTACTTC.

The genes are TRBV2 and TRBJ2-2; 8 bases fit TRBD1. J lost 5 bases, V lost 7 bases, and 6 bases had no gene match. Germline-derived CDR1 and CDR2 are SNHLY and FYNNEI. The CDR3 has 14 residues. CDR3 sequence reads: CASNPDRGTGELFF. As DNA, the CDR3 is TGTGCCAGCAATCCAGACAGGGGAACCGGGGAGCTGTTTTTT.